The rows below give T cell receptor beta chains drawn from one sample of a study of T cells in tumors after PD-1 blockade. The table came from immunoSEQ multiplex PCR; TCRdb's copy has only in-frame clones and leaves some out. The top ten clones hold around 16% of a sample with 4,000 to 5,500 clones, about three fifths of them seen once. Specimen: tumor tissue, collected after anti-PD-1 treatment. Every receptor here comes from a human donor with basal cell carcinoma. Each CDR3 is given with its conserved first and last residue. The order of the fields is J gene, D gene, clone size, V gene, CDR3 protein, CDR3 DNA. D genes are given only for firm matches. Clone size, where shown, is once, few, many, or a class for clones that have expanded.

J: TRBJ2-7; D: -; size: -; V: TRBV7-2; CDR3: CASSGGISYEQYF; DNA: TGTGCCAGCTCCGGCGGCATCTCCTACGAGCAGTACTTC
J: TRBJ1-1; D: -; size: -; V: TRBV28; CDR3: CASSLVGNTEAFF; DNA: TGTGCCAGCAGTTTGGTAGGGAACACTGAAGCTTTCTTT
J: TRBJ1-1; D: -; size: -; V: TRBV6-5; CDR3: CASRGREGPEAFF; DNA: TGTGCCAGCAGAGGGAGGGAGGGTCCTGAAGCTTTCTTT
J: TRBJ2-7; D: -; size: -; V: TRBV18; CDR3: CASSGQPYEQYF; DNA: TGTGCCAGCTCGGGGCAGCCCTACGAGCAGTACTTC
J: TRBJ1-2; D: TRBD1; size: large; V: TRBV6-1; CDR3: CASSERDRSGYTF; DNA: TGTGCCAGCAGTGAGAGGGACAGGAGTGGCTACACCTTC
J: TRBJ2-5; D: -; size: -; V: TRBV5-1; CDR3: CASRQEQETQYF; DNA: TGCGCCAGCAGGCAAGAACAAGAGACCCAGTACTTC
J: TRBJ2-1; D: TRBD2; size: once; V: TRBV28; CDR3: CASSPRGLAGAYNEQFF; DNA: TGTGCCAGCAGTCCCCGTGGACTAGCGGGGGCCTACAATGAGCAGTTCTTC
J: TRBJ2-3; D: TRBD2; size: -; V: TRBV9; CDR3: CASSTGAGATDTQYF; DNA: TGTGCCAGCAGCACCGGGGCGGGAGCCACAGATACGCAGTATTTT
J: TRBJ1-1; D: -; size: -; V: TRBV27; CDR3: CASSFGVGDTEAFF; DNA: TGTGCCAGCAGTTTTGGGGTGGGGGACACTGAAGCTTTCTTT
J: TRBJ1-2; D: TRBD1; size: once; V: TRBV6-5; CDR3: CASRRTGGRYGYTF; DNA: TGTGCCAGCAGGCGGACAGGGGGCCGGTATGGCTACACCTTC
J: TRBJ2-7; D: TRBD2; size: -; V: TRBV5-1; CDR3: CASSLVAGVDGEQYF; DNA: TGCGCCAGCAGCTTGGTAGCGGGAGTTGATGGCGAGCAGTACTTC
J: TRBJ1-5; D: TRBD1; size: -; V: TRBV28; CDR3: CASSSDPWTGAQLGQPQHF; DNA: TGTGCCAGCAGTTCCGACCCCTGGACAGGGGCCCAATTGGGTCAGCCCCAGCATTTT
J: TRBJ1-2; D: -; size: -; V: TRBV6-2/TRBV6-3; CDR3: CASSYGTASDGYTF; DNA: TGTGCCAGCAGTTACGGTACAGCTTCGGATGGCTACACCTTC